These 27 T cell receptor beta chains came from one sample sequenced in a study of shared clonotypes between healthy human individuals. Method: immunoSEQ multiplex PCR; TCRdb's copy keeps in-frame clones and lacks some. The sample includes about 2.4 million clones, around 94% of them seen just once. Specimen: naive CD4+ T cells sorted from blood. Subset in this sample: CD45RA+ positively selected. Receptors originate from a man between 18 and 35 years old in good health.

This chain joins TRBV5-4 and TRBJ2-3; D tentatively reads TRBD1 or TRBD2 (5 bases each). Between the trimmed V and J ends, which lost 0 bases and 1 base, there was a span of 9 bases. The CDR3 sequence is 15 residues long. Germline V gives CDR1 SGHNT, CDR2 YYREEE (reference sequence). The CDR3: CASSLGGIGTDTQYF. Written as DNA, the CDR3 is TGTGCCAGCAGCTTGGGGGGGATCGGCACAGATACGCAGTATTTT.

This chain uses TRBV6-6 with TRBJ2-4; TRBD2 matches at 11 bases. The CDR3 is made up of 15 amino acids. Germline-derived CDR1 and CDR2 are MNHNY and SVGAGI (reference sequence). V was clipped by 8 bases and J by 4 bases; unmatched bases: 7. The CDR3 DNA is TGTGCCAGCGGACTAGCGGGTGGTAGGAAAAACATTCAGTACTTC. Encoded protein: CASGLAGGRKNIQYF.

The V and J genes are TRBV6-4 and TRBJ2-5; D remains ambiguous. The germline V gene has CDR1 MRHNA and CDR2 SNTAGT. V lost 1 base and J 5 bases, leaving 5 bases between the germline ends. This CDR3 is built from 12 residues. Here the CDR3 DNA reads TGTGCCAGCAGTGACTACCCCGAGACCCAGTACTTC. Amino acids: CASSDYPETQYF.

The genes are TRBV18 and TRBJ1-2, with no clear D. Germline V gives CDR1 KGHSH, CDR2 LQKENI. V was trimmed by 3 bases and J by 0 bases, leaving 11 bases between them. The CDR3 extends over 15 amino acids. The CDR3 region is CASSPRPNPNYGYTF. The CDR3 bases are TGTGCCAGCTCACCTCGACCGAATCCTAACTATGGCTACACCTTC.

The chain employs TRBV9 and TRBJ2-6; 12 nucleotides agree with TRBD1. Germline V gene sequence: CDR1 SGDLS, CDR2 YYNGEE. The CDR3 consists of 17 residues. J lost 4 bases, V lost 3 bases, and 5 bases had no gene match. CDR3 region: CASSEGQGAAGANVLTF. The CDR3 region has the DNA TGTGCCAGCAGCGAGGGACAGGGGGCAGCCGGGGCCAACGTCCTGACTTTC.

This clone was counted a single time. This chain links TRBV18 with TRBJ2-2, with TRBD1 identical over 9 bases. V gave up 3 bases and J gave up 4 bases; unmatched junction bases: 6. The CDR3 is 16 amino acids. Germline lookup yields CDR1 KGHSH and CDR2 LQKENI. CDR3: CASSPTGGGGTGELFF. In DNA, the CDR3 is TGTGCCAGCTCACCGACAGGGGGTGGAGGCACCGGGGAGCTGTTTTTT.

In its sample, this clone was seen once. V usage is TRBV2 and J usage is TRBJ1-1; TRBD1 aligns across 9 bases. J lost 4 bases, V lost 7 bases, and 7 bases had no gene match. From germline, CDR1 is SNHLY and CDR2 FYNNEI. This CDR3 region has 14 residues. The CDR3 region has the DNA TGTGCCAGCACAAGGGGACAGGGAGGCACTGAAGCTTTCTTT. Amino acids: CASTRGQGGTEAFF.

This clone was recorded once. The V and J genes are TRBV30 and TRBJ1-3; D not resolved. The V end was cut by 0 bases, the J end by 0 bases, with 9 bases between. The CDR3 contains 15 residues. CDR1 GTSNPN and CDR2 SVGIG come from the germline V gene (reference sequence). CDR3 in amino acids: CAWSVQAYSGNTIYF. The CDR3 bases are TGTGCCTGGAGTGTTCAGGCCTACTCTGGAAACACCATATATTTT.

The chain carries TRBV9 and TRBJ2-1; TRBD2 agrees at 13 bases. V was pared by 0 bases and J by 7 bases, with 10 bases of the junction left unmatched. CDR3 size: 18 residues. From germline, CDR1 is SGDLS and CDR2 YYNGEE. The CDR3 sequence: CASSVASLAGGVVNEQFF. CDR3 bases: TGTGCCAGCAGCGTAGCCTCACTAGCGGGAGGGGTGGTAAATGAGCAGTTCTTC.

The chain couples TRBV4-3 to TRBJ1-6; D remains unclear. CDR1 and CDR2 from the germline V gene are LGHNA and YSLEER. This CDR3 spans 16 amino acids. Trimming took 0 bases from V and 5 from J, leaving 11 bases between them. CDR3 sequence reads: CASSQDEGKDNSPLHF. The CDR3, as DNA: TGCGCCAGCAGCCAAGATGAGGGAAAGGATAATTCACCCCTCCACTTT.

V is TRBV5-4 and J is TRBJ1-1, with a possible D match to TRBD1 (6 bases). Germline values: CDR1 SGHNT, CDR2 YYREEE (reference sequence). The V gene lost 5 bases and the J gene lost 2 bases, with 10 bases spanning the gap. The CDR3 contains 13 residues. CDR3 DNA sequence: TGTGCCAGCAGTTCCGGGACAAACACTGAAGCTTTCTTT. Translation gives CASSSGTNTEAFF.

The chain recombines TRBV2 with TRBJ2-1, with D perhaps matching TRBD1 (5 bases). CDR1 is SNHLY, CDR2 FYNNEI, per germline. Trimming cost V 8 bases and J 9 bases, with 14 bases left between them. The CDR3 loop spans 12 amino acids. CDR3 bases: TGTGCCAGCCTCAGGGATGAATTTGAGCAGTTCTTC. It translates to CASLRDEFEQFF.

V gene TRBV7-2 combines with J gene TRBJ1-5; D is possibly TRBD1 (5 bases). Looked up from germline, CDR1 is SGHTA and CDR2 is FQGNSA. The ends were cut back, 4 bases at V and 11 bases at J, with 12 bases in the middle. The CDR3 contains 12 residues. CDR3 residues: CASSSYQGAQHF. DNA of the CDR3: TGTGCCAGCAGCTCCTACCAGGGTGCCCAGCATTTT.

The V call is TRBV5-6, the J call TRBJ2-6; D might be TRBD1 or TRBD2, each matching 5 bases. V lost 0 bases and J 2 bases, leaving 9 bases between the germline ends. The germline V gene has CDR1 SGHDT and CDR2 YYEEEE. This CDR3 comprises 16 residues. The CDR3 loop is CASSLGGEAGANVLTF. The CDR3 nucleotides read TGTGCCAGCAGCTTGGGAGGGGAAGCTGGGGCCAACGTCCTGACTTTC.

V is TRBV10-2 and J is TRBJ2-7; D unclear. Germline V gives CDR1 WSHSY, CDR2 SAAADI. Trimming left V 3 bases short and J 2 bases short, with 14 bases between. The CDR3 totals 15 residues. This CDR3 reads CASSEGRSRPYEQYF. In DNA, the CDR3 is TGCGCCAGCAGTGAAGGGCGGAGCCGACCCTACGAGCAGTACTTC.

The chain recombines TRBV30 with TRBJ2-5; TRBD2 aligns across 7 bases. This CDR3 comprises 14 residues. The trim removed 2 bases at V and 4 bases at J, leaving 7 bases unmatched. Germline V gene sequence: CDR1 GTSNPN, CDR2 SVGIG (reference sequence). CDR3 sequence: CAWSSLPGGETQYF. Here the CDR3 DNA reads TGTGCCTGGAGTTCACTCCCGGGAGGAGAGACCCAGTACTTC.

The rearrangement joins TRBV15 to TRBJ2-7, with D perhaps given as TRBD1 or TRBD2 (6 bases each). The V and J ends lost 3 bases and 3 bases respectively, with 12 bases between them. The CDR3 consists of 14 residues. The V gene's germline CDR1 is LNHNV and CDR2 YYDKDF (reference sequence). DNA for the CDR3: TGTGCCACCAGCAGGGAGGGACAAAACTACGAGCAGTACTTC. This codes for CATSREGQNYEQYF.

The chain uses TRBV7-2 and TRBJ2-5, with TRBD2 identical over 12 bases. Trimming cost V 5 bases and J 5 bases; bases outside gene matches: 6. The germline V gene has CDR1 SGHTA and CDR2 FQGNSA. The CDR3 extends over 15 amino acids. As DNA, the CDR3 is TGTGCCAGCAGCCAGAGACTAGCGGGGGTTGAGACCCAGTACTTC. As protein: CASSQRLAGVETQYF.

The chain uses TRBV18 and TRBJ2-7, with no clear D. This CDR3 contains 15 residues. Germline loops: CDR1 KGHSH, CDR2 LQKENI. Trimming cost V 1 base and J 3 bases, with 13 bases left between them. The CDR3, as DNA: TGTGCCAGCTCACCACTCAGCTCCTCATTCTACGAGCAGTACTTC. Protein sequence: CASSPLSSSFYEQYF.

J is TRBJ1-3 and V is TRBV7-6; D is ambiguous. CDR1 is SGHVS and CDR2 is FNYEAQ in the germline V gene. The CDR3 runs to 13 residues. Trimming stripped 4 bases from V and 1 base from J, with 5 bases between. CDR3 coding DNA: TGTGCCAGCAGCTACGCGTCTGGAAACACCATATATTTT. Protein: CASSYASGNTIYF. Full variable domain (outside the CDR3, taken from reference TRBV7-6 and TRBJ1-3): GAGVSQSPRYKVTKRGQDVALRCDPISGHVSLYWYRQALGQGPEFLTYFNYEAQQDKSGLPNDRFSAERPEGSISTLTIQRTEQRDSAMYRCASSYASGNTIYFGEGSWLTVV.

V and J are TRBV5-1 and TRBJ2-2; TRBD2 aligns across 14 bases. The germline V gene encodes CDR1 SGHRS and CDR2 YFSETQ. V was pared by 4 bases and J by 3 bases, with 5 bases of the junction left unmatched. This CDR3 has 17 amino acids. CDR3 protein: CASSPGLAGGYTGELFF. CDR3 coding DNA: TGCGCCAGCAGCCCTGGACTAGCGGGGGGATACACCGGGGAGCTGTTTTTT.

The CDR3 region is CASSSDRYGYTF. DNA for the CDR3: TGCGCCAGCAGCAGCGACAGATATGGCTACACCTTC. The chain joins TRBV5-1 to TRBJ1-2; a possible D gene is TRBD1 (5 bases). Germline CDR1 is SGHRS and CDR2 is YFSETQ. V lost 4 bases and J 5 bases, leaving 9 bases between the germline ends. This CDR3 comprises 12 residues.

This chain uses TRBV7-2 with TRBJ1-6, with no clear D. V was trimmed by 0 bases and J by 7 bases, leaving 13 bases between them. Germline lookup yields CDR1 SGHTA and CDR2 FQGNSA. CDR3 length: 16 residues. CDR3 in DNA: TGTGCCAGCAGCTTAGCGCGGACTACCCCAAATTCACCCCTCCACTTT. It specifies CASSLARTTPNSPLHF.

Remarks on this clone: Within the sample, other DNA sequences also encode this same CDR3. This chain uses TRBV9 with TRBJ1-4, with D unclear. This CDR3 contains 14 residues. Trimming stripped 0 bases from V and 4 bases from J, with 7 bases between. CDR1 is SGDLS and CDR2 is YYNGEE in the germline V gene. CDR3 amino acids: CASSVAGVNEKLFF. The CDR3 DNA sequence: TGTGCCAGCAGCGTAGCCGGGGTTAATGAAAAACTGTTTTTT.

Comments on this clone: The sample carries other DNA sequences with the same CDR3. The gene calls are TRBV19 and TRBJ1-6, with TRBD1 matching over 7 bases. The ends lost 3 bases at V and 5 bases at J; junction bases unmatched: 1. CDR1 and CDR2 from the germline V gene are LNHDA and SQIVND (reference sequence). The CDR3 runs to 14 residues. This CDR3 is CASSIGTDNSPLHF. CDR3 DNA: TGTGCCAGTAGTATTGGGACAGATAATTCACCCCTCCACTTT.

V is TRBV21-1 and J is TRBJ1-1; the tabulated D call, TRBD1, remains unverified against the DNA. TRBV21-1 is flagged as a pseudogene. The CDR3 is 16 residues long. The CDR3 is CASSRRDRGTDTEAFF. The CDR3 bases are TGTGCCAGCAGCAGAAGGGACAGGGGGACGGACACTGAAGCTTTCTTT.

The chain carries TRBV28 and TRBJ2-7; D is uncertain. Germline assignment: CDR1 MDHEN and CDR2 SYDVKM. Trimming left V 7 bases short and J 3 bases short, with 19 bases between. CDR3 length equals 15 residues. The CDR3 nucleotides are TGTGCCAGCACCCCCCGGACCGGTTGGATCTACGAGCAGTACTTC. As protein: CASTPRTGWIYEQYF.